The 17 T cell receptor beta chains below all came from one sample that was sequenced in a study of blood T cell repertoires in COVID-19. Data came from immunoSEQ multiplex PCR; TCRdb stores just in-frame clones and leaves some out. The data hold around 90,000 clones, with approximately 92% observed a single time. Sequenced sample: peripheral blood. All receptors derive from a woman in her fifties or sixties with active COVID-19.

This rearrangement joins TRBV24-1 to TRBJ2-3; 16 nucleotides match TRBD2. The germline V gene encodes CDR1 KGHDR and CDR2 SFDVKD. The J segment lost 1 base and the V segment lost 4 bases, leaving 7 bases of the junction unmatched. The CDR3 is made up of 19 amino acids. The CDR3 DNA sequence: TGTGCCACCAGTGACCCGGGACTAGCGGGGGGGCCGGGCACAGATACGCAGTATTTT. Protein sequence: CATSDPGLAGGPGTDTQYF.

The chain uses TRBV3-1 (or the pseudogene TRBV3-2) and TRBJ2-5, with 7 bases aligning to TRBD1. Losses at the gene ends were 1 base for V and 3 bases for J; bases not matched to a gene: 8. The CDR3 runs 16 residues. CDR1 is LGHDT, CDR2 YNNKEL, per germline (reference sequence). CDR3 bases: TGTGCCAGCAGCCAAGTGGGACAGATCCTCGAAGAGACCCAGTACTTC. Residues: CASSQVGQILEETQYF.

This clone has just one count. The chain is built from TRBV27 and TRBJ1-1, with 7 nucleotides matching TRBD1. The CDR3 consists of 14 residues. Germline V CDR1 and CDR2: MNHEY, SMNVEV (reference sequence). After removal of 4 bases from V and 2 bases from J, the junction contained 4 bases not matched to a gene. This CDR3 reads CASSYRDSNTEAFF. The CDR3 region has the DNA TGTGCCAGCAGTTACCGGGACAGTAACACTGAAGCTTTCTTT.

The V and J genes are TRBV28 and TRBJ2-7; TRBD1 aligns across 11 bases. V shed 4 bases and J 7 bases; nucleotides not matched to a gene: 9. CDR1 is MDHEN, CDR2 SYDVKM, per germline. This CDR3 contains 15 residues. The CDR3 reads CASSSPGQGAVEQYF. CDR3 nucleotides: TGTGCCAGCAGTTCCCCCGGACAGGGGGCGGTTGAGCAGTACTTC.

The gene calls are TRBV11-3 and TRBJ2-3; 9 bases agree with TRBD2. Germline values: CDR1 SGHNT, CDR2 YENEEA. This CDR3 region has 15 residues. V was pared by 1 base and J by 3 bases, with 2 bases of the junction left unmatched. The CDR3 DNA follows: TGTGCCAGCAGCTTAGGACTAGCGGTGACAGATACGCAGTATTTT. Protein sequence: CASSLGLAVTDTQYF.

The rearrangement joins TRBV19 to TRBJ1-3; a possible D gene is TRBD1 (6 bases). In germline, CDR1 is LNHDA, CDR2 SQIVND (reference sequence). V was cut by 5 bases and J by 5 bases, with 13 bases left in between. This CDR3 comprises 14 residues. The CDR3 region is CASSPQGHRNTIYF. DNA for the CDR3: TGTGCCAGTAGTCCACAGGGTCATAGAAACACCATATATTTT. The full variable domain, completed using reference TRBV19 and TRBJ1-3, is DGGITQSPKYLFRKEGQNVTLSCEQNLNHDAMYWYRQDPGQGLRLIYYSQIVNDFQKGDIAEGYSVSREKKESFPLTVTSAQKNPTAFYLCASSPQGHRNTIYFGEGSWLTVV.

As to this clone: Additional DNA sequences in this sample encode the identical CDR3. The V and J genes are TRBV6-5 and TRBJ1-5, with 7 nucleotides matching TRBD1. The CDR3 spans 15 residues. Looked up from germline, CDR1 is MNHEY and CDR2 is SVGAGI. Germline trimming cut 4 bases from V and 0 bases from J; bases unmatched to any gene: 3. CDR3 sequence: CASSLQGNSNQPQHF. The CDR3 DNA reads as TGTGCCAGCAGTTTACAGGGGAATAGCAATCAGCCCCAGCATTTT.

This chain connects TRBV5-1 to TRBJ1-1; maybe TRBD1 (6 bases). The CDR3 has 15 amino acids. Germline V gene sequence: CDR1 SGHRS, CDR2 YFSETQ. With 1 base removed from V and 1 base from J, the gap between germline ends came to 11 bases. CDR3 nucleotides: TGCGCCAGCAGCTTGTTAGGGGACACGAACACTGAAGCTTTCTTT. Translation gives CASSLLGDTNTEAFF. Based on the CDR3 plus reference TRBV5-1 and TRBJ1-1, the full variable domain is KAGVTQTPRYLIKTRGQQVTLSCSPISGHRSVSWYQQTPGQGLQFLFEYFSETQRNKGNFPGRFSGRQFSNSRSEMNVSTLELGDSALYLCASSLLGDTNTEAFFGQGTRLTVV.

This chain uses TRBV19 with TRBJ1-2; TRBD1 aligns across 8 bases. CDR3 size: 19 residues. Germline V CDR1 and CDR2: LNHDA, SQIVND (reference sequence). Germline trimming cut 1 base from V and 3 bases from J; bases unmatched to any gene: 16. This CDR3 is CASSIGSYGRGLSHYGYTF. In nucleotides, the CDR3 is TGTGCCAGTAGTATAGGATCGTATGGCAGGGGGCTCTCTCACTATGGCTACACCTTC.

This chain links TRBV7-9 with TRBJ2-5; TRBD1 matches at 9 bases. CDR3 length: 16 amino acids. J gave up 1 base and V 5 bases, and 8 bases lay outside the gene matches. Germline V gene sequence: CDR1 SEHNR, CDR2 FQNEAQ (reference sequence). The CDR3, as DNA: TGTGCCAGCAGCCTAGGGGACAGGGAGGCCCAAGAGACCCAGTACTTC. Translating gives CASSLGDREAQETQYF. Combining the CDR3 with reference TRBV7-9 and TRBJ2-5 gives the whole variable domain DTGVSQNPRHKITKRGQNVTFRCDPISEHNRLYWYRQTLGQGPEFLTYFQNEAQLEKSRLLSDRFSAERPKGSFSTLEIQRTEQGDSAMYLCASSLGDREAQETQYFGPGTRLLVL.

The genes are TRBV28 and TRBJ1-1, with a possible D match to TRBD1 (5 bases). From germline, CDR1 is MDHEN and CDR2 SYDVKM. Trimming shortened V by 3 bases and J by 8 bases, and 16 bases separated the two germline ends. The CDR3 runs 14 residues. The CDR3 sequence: CASSLEYGTGEAFF. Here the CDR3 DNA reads TGTGCCAGCAGTTTGGAATATGGAACAGGAGAAGCTTTCTTT.

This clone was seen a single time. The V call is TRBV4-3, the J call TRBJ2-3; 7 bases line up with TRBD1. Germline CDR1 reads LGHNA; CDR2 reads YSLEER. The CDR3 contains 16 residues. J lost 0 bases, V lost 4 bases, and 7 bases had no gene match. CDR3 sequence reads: CASSLRQGGSTDTQYF. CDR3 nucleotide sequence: TGCGCCAGCAGCCTCAGACAGGGTGGGAGCACAGATACGCAGTATTTT.

CDR3 amino acids: CASSSDRGLDKNIQYF. The CDR3 bases are TGTGCCAGCAGTTCGGACAGGGGGCTTGACAAAAACATTCAGTACTTC. This chain uses TRBV6-2 or TRBV6-3 with TRBJ2-4; 11 bases agree with TRBD1. CDR3 length equals 16 residues. J gave up 3 bases and V 4 bases, and 5 bases lay outside the gene matches. CDR1 and CDR2 from the germline V gene are MNHEY and SVGEGT.

For the CDR3, the DNA is TGTGCCAGCAATTCGGGACACTCAAATTCACCCCTCCACTTT. Translating it yields CASNSGHSNSPLHF. V gene TRBV28 combines with J gene TRBJ1-6, with D possibly TRBD1 on 6 matching bases. V lost 7 bases, J lost 7 bases, and 14 bases lay in between. CDR1 and CDR2 (germline): MDHEN, SYDVKM. The CDR3 extends over 14 amino acids.

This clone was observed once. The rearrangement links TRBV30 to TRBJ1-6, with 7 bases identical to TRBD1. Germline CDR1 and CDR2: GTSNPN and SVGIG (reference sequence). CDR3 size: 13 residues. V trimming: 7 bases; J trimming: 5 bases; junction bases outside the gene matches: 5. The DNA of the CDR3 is TGTGCCTCTACGGACAGGAATAATTCACCCCTCCACTTT. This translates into CASTDRNNSPLHF.

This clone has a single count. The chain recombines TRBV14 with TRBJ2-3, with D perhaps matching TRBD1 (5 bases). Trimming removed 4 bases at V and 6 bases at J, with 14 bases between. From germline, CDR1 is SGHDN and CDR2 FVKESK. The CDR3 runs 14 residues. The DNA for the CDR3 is TGTGCCAGCAGCCCAGGACACCAGCCGGATACGCAGTATTTT. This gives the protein CASSPGHQPDTQYF.

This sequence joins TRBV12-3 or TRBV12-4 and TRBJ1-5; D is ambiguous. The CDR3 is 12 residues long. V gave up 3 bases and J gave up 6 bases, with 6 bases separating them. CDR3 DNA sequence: TGTGCCAGCAGTTTTGAGAGTCAGCCCCAGCATTTT. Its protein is CASSFESQPQHF.